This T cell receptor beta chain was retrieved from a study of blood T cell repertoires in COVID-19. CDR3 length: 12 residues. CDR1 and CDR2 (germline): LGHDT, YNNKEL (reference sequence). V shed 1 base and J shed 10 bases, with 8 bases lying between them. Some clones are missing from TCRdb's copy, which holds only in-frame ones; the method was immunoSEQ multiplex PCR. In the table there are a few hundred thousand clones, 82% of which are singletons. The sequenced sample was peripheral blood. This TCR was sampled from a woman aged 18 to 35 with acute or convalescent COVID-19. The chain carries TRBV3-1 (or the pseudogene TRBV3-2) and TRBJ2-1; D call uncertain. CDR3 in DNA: TGTGCCAGCAGCCAAGGCCTACGGGAGCAGTTCTTC. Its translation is CASSQGLREQFF.